This T cell receptor beta chain was captured in a study of cytomegalovirus exposure and HLA in healthy donors. The PCR made use of 60 Vbeta and 13 Jbeta primers. Method: immunoSEQ multiplex PCR; TCRdb's copy keeps in-frame clones and lacks some. The sample includes roughly 100,000 clones, around 80% of them seen just once. In germline, CDR1 is SGHRS, CDR2 YFSETQ. This CDR3 comprises 14 residues. V was cut by 3 bases and J by 8 bases, with 18 bases left in between. The rearrangement links TRBV5-1 to TRBJ2-7; a weak D match, TRBD2 (6 bases). The TCR originated in a male donor in good health and CMV-seropositive. Material for sequencing was PBMCs. In nucleotides, the CDR3 is TGCGCCAGCAGCTCCCTTGGGGGGTCGGGAAAGCAGTACTTC. Translating gives CASSSLGGSGKQYF.